The sequence of this TCR beta chain was determined in a study of T cell clones after liver transplantation (dated by TCRdb to about 2019). Regarding the study in general: ITN030ST, the source of the samples, was a randomized trial that attempted immunosuppression withdrawal within 2 years of liver transplantation. Donor-reactive T cell clones were identified by TCRbeta sequencing after a pre-transplant mixed lymphocyte reaction and then tracked in post-transplant blood. As an antigen-independent comparator for donor-reactive sequences, third party-reactive TCRbeta sequences were also identified from pre-transplant MLRs. Three of the eight recipients were HCV-positive; the others were transplanted for non-autoimmune, non-viral indications. Until randomization at 12-24 months post-transplant, subjects were given standard immunosuppression, with no induction therapy. To count as tolerant, a recipient had to stay completely off immunosuppression for at least one year without liver enzymes climbing beyond twice the upper limit of normal. Blood samples were taken pre-transplant, pre-randomization before withdrawal, and post-randomization after full withdrawal or failed withdrawal. Of the 8 liver transplant recipients making up the studied cohort, 3 were classified as tolerant and 5 as non-tolerant.

The CDR3, from cysteine to phenylalanine, totals 12 residues. The kept DNA is CDR3 alone, 36 bases in frame from the first base. The CDR1 and CDR2 encoded by the germline V gene are SGHDN and FVKESK. V is clipped by 2 bases and J by 4 bases, and the sequence between their germline boundaries is 3 bases long. Overall study outcomes, separate from this receptor: In two subjects, low numbers of available donor cells limited the measurable donor-reactive repertoire. Because allograft tissue specimens were not available, migration of donor-reactive T cells into the graft, rather than deletion, may have occurred. When repertoire turnover was accounted for, significantly reduced detection of donor-reactive sequences was found in 7 of 8 subjects for CD4 and in 8 of 8 subjects for CD8. Donor-reactive sequences decreased more than third party-reactive sequences, which suggests partial antigen-specific deletion that was not related to withdrawal success. The conclusions were considered preliminary, being limited by small, heterogeneous patient numbers and non-standardized post-transplant time points. Circulating donor-reactive CD4 TCRbeta sequences fell significantly post-transplant in 5 of 8 subjects, irrespective of tolerance or HCV status.

Of note for this clone: Its recognized antigen is unknown. The record has no base qualities; no much larger clone is one base away.

Using immunoSEQ, frozen genomic DNA was subjected to high-throughput TCRbeta CDR3 sequencing, a process that included PCR amplification, mapping, bias correction and internal controls. The published analysis was carried out like this. Productive rearrangements were retained, and unique TCRbeta sequences were defined by the CDR3 nucleotide sequence together with the V and J gene. A sequence counted as donor-reactive only if the sequence showed at least 5-fold expansion in CFSE-low cells compared with unstimulated pre-transplant cells and had a frequency of at least 0.01%. Minimum frequency thresholds were set for each subject based on the unstimulated sample with the lowest template count, ensuring at least 90% detection power. Jensen-Shannon divergence between the top 1000 TCRbeta sequences post-transplant and pre-transplant was used to measure repertoire turnover. Changes in detection of donor-reactive sequences were tested with two-sided Fisher's exact tests. Held by TCRdb, this immuneACCESS table contains in-frame sequences only and omits some clones. Under half of the omission traces to an unresolved V gene where checked; the cause of the rest is unknown. V and J calls plus clone size are reproduced from that table; the DNA served to infer D and trimming. The sample includes about 20,000 clones, with nearly 80% observed a single time. The ten biggest clones cover roughly 35% of the sample.

Unstimulated PBMCs, after thawing, were stained for CD3, CD4 and CD8 and then FACS-sorted into CD3+CD4+ and CD3+CD8+ populations. Randomization to immunosuppression withdrawal applied to every one of the 8 studied subjects. The Qiagen DNeasy Blood and Tissue Kit was used to isolate genomic DNA. This sample comprised CD8+ T cells from blood, obtained more than 53 months after liver transplant. The rearrangement joined TRBV14 to TRBJ2-1, with the D gene not clear enough to name. This TCR was sampled from a human patient who received a liver transplant. Some T cells may be donor cells from the graft after a transplant. The CDR3 reads CASSQIYNEQFF. In nucleotide form, the sequence is TGTGCCAGCAGCCAAATATACAATGAGCAGTTCTTC.